This T cell receptor beta chain is drawn from a study of blood T cell repertoires in COVID-19. The wider study: From T cells, B-cell-depleted T cells, or PBMCs came the material, which was cDNA or gDNA.

This table comes from immunoSEQ multiplex PCR, and its TCRdb copy is limited to in-frame clones, with some not included. The data contain 110,000 or so clones, about three quarters of them singletons. With V trimmed by 5 bases and J by 3 bases, 4 bases remained unmatched. The CDR3 loop spans 13 amino acids. Germline V lookup: CDR1 SGHTA, CDR2 FQGNSA. The V call is TRBV7-2, the J call TRBJ2-7, with 7 bases matching TRBD2. Sequences were obtained from peripheral blood. The clonotype comes from a woman aged 40 to 50 with acute or convalescent COVID-19. DNA for the CDR3: TGTGCCAGCAGCCCGGGACTAAACTACGAGCAGTACTTC. It encodes CASSPGLNYEQYF.